These 14 T cell receptor beta chains were sequenced from one sample in a study of CD8+CD57+ T cells in acquired aplastic anemia. Genomic DNA, the template, was used for profiling of the TCR beta VDJ and CDR3. TCRdb called the reads again in MiXCR, with one record for every CDR3 protein. The sample carries about 160,000 distinct CDR3 sequences, approximately 40% recorded once. What was sequenced was sorted CD4+, CD8+, or CD8+CD57+ T cells (not recorded which) from PBMCs. Source of these receptors: a human donor in good health.

The J gene is TRBJ1-2, the V gene TRBV7-2; the D gene is possibly TRBD1 (5 bases). Germline V CDR1 and CDR2: SGHTA, FQGNSA. The CDR3 consists of 13 residues. The V gene lost 4 bases and the J gene lost 1 base, with 7 bases spanning the gap. The CDR3 is CASSSQVNYGYTF. The DNA of the CDR3 is TGTGCCAGCAGCTCACAGGTTAACTATGGCTACACCTTC.

This clonotype was recorded at least ten times. The CDR3 DNA reads as TGCAGTGCTTCAAAGGGAAACACCATATATTTT. This translates into CSASKGNTIYF. The gene calls are TRBV20-1 and TRBJ1-3; no clear D. Germline V gene lookup returns CDR1 DFQATT and CDR2 SNEGSKA (reference sequence). The CDR3 sequence is 11 residues long. The V gene lost 5 bases and the J gene lost 4 bases, with 6 bases spanning the gap.

The V and J genes are TRBV7-6 and TRBJ2-5; 9 nucleotides align to TRBD2. The CDR3 length is 12 residues. In germline, CDR1 is SGHVS, CDR2 FNYEAQ. V lost 11 bases to trimming and J lost 4 bases; unmatched junction nucleotides: 5. The CDR3 sequence is CASAGGGETQYF. For the CDR3, the DNA is TGTGCCTCGGCGGGGGGGGGAGAGACCCAGTACTTC.

At least ten counts were recorded for this clonotype. The chain has TRBV7-9 and TRBJ1-2; D ambiguous. Between the trimmed V and J ends, which lost 6 bases and 5 bases, there was a span of 7 bases. CDR1 and CDR2 (germline): SEHNR, FQNEAQ (reference sequence). The length of the CDR3 is 11 residues. This chain's CDR3 is CASSIDYGYTF. CDR3 coding DNA: TGTGCCAGCAGTATCGATTATGGCTACACCTTC.

This clonotype was counted between two and nine times. V gene TRBV2 combines with J gene TRBJ2-7; 7 bases line up with TRBD2. CDR1 is SNHLY and CDR2 is FYNNEI in the germline V gene. The CDR3 runs to 17 residues. V was pared by 2 bases and J by 6 bases, with 16 bases of the junction left unmatched. CDR3 nucleotide sequence: TGTGCCAGCAGTGAAAGGTCGGGAGGCAGGACTTCGGCCGAGCAGTACTTC. It translates to CASSERSGGRTSAEQYF.

The gene calls are TRBV15 and TRBJ2-7; TRBD2 agrees at 9 bases. V lost 3 bases, J lost 0 bases, and 9 bases stayed unmatched. Germline CDR1 LNHNV, CDR2 YYDKDF (reference sequence). The CDR3 runs to 17 residues. DNA for the CDR3: TGTGCCACCAGCAGGGCCGAGTTAGCGGGGGCCTCCTACGAGCAGTACTTC. Its protein is CATSRAELAGASYEQYF.

V is TRBV15 and J is TRBJ2-7; 13 bases are a match to TRBD2. The CDR3 covers 16 residues. The V and J ends lost 5 bases and 6 bases, in that order; junction bases with no gene match: 10. The germline CDR1 and CDR2 sequences are LNHNV and YYDKDF (reference sequence). Here the CDR3 DNA reads TGTGCCACCAGCCGACGAAGGACTAGCGGGAGCTCCGAGCAGTACTTC. It translates to CATSRRRTSGSSEQYF. The full variable domain, rest sourced from reference TRBV15 and TRBJ2-7, is DAMVIQNPRYQVTQFGKPVTLSCSQTLNHNVMYWYQQKSSQAPKLLFHYYDKDFNNEADTPDNFQSRRPNTSFCFLDIRSPGLGDTAMYLCATSRRRTSGSSEQYFGPGTRLTVT.

The V and J genes are TRBV29-1 and TRBJ2-1; 11 nucleotides match TRBD2. The CDR3 has 14 residues. V shed 1 base, J shed 8 bases, and the junction held 4 bases outside the gene matches. Germline loops: CDR1 SQVTM, CDR2 ANQGSEA. The CDR3 here is CSVEGEGLADEQFF. CDR3 nucleotides: TGCAGCGTTGAAGGTGAGGGACTAGCGGATGAGCAGTTCTTC.

The J gene is TRBJ1-5, the V gene TRBV2; TRBD1 is a possible D gene (5 bases). Trimming shortened V by 1 base and J by 6 bases, and 13 bases separated the two germline ends. This CDR3 region has 15 residues. Germline lookup yields CDR1 SNHLY and CDR2 FYNNEI. CDR3 DNA sequence: TGTGCCAGCAGTGAAGAGGGCAGGGTAAGTCAGCCCCAGCATTTT. Translation gives CASSEEGRVSQPQHF.

This clonotype was counted many times. The chain is built from TRBV7-2 and TRBJ2-3; TRBD2 aligns across 9 bases. Germline V gene lookup returns CDR1 SGHTA and CDR2 FQGNSA. V lost 5 bases to trimming and J lost 0 bases; unmatched junction nucleotides: 6. There are 16 residues in the CDR3. CDR3: CASSPGTSQSTDTQYF. The CDR3 DNA reads as TGTGCCAGCAGCCCCGGGACTAGCCAGAGCACAGATACGCAGTATTTT.

This clonotype was found a few times. The chain uses TRBV5-1 and TRBJ1-5; possible D gene TRBD1, 5 bases. This CDR3 has 14 amino acids. Germline V lookup: CDR1 SGHRS, CDR2 YFSETQ. Between the trimmed V and J ends, which lost 4 bases and 5 bases, there was a span of 13 bases. The CDR3 loop reads CASSTGTDHQPQHF. The CDR3 DNA sequence: TGCGCCAGCAGCACCGGGACGGACCATCAGCCCCAGCATTTT.

This clonotype was seen ten or more times. This chain links TRBV6-5 with TRBJ1-6; TRBD1 is a possible D gene (6 bases). Germline loops: CDR1 MNHEY, CDR2 SVGAGI. There are 14 residues in the CDR3. V lost 5 bases and J 5 bases, leaving 10 bases between the germline ends. The CDR3 reads CASSKGQDNSPLHF. The CDR3 nucleotides read TGTGCCAGCAGTAAGGGACAAGATAATTCACCCCTCCACTTT.

On this clonotype: A much larger clone differs from this one at a single base, so this may be a read error. DNA for the CDR3: TGTACCAGCAGCGTCGATCAGGGGCCTCGCACAGATACGCAGTATTTT. Amino acid sequence: CTSSVDQGPRTDTQYF. J is TRBJ2-3 and V is TRBV9, with a possible D match to TRBD1 (6 bases). Germline loops: CDR1 SGDLS, CDR2 YYNGEE. The CDR3 is made up of 16 amino acids.

This clonotype showed up many times. V gene TRBV14 combines with J gene TRBJ2-5; TRBD2 matches at 8 bases. V lost 4 bases, J lost 1 base, and 11 bases stayed unmatched. CDR3 length: 17 residues. CDR1 is SGHDN, CDR2 FVKESK, per germline. CDR3 bases: TGTGCCAGCAGCCTGAGGGAGACTAGCGCAATCCAAGAGACCCAGTACTTC. It encodes CASSLRETSAIQETQYF.